This T cell receptor beta chain was captured by sequencing in a study of CDR3 diversity in severe acne. CDR3 size: 14 residues. Trimming took off 5 bases at V and 0 bases at J, with 10 bases between the two ends. The germline gives CDR1 MNHEY, CDR2 SMNVEV (reference sequence). There are many counts of this clonotype. MiXCR, applied by TCRdb to the PCR reads, yields one record per CDR3 protein. The table shows over 70,000 distinct CDR3 sequences, with 45% to 65% occurring only once. The clonotype comes from a male donor in good health, without acne. Sequencing used blood. The chain uses TRBV27 and TRBJ1-2; D possibly corresponds to TRBD1 (6 bases). In DNA form, the CDR3 reads TGTGCCAGCAGTCCGACAGGACCTAACTATGGCTACACCTTC. It is translated as CASSPTGPNYGYTF.